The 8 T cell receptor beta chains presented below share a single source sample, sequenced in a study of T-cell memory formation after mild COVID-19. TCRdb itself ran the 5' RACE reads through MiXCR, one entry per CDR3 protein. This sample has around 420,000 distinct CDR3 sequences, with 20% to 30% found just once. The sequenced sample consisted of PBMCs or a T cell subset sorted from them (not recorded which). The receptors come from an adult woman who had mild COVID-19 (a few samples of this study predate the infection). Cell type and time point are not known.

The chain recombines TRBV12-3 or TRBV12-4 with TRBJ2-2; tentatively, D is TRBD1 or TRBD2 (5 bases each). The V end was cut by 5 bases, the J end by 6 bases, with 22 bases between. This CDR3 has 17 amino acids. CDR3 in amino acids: CASSHPGTGVDSGELFF. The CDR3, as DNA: TGTGCCAGCAGTCACCCAGGGACCGGCGTTGATTCCGGGGAGCTGTTTTTT.

The DNA of the CDR3 is TGTGCCAGCGGCGGGGGGAGGTACCAAGAGACCCAGTACTTC. It specifies CASGGGRYQETQYF. The chain recombines TRBV27 with TRBJ2-5; 8 nucleotides line up with TRBD2. Germline trimming cut 8 bases from V and 0 bases from J; bases unmatched to any gene: 5. This CDR3 region has 14 residues. Per germline, CDR1 MNHEY and CDR2 SMNVEV (reference sequence).

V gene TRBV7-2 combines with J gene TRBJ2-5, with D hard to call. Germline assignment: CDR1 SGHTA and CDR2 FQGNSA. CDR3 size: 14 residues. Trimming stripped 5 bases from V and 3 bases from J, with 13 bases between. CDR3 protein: CASSRTRREETQYF. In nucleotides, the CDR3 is TGTGCCAGCAGCCGAACCAGAAGGGAAGAGACCCAGTACTTC.

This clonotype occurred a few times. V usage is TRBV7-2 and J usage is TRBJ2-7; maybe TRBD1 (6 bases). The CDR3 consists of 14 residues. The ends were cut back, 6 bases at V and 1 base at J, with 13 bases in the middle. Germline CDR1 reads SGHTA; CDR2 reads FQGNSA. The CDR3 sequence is CASRPTGFSYEQYF. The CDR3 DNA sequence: TGTGCCAGCAGGCCAACAGGGTTTTCCTACGAGCAGTACTTC.

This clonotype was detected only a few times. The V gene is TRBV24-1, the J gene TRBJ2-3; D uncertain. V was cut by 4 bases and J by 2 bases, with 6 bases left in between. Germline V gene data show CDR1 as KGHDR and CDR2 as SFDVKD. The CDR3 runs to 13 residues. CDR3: CATSEEFTDTQYF. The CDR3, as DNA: TGTGCCACCAGTGAGGAATTCACAGATACGCAGTATTTT.

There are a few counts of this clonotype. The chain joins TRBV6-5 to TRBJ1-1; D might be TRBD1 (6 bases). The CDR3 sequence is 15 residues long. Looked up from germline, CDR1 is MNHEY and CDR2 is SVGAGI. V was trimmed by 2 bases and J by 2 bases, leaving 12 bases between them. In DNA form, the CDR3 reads TGTGCCAGCAGTTACGGGGGACAACATAACACTGAAGCTTTCTTT. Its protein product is CASSYGGQHNTEAFF.

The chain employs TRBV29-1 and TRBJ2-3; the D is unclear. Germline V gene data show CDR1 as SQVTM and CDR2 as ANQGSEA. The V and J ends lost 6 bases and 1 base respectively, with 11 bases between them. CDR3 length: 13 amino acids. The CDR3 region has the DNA TGCAGCGTCACGGGTGGGGGCACAGATACGCAGTATTTT. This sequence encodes CSVTGGGTDTQYF.

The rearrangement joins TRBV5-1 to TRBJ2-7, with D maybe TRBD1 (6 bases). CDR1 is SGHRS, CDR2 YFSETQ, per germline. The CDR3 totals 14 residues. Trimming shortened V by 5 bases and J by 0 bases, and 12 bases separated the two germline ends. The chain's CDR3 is CASSSDRSSYEQYF. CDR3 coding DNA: TGCGCCAGCAGTAGTGACAGGAGCTCCTACGAGCAGTACTTC.